The present T cell receptor beta chain was sequenced within a study of T cell repertoires in cytomegalovirus infection. Germline CDR1 reads SGHTA; CDR2 reads FQGNSA. The CDR3 is made up of 14 amino acids. Trimming stripped 0 bases from V and 5 bases from J, with 10 bases between. MiXCR was run by TCRdb on the reads, yielding one entry per CDR3 protein. The sample has hundreds of thousands of distinct CDR3 sequences, more than 40% seen once. This clonotype occurred many times. Its antigen is as yet unknown. The sequence was collected from a human donor in good health (CMV status not recorded). Some clones in this sample may be carry-over from other donors' samples. V and J are TRBV7-2 and TRBJ1-1, with D hard to call. Sequences were derived from cultured PBMCs, sampled from culture after CMV antigen stimulation. Written as DNA, the CDR3 is TGTGCCAGCAGCTTAGCCCTAGGAGGAACTGAAGCTTTCTTT. Translation gives CASSLALGGTEAFF. The complete variable domain, with remaining parts taken from reference TRBV7-2 and TRBJ1-1, reads GAGVSQSPSNKVTEKGKDVELRCDPISGHTALYWYRQSLGQGLEFLIYFQGNSAPDKSGLPSDRFSAERTGGSVSTLTIQRTQQEDSAVYLCASSLALGGTEAFFGQGTRLTVV.